These 26 T cell receptor beta chains originate from one sample sequenced in a study of cytomegalovirus exposure and HLA in healthy donors. This PCR relied on a set of 60 Vbeta primers and 13 Jbeta primers. Only in-frame clones appear in the TCRdb table, and some are missing; sequencing was by immunoSEQ multiplex PCR. Of tens of thousands of clones in the sample, 70% to 80% were seen once. What was sequenced was PBMCs. All receptors come from a man younger than 30 in good health and CMV-seropositive.

This clone came up a few times. The chain uses TRBV27 and TRBJ2-1; 9 bases map to TRBD2. This CDR3 comprises 13 residues. The V gene end was trimmed by 2 bases and the J gene end by 10 bases; junction bases not matched to a gene: 3. CDR1 is MNHEY, CDR2 SMNVEV, per germline (reference sequence). The DNA of the CDR3 is TGTGCCAGCAGTTTAGGGACTAGCATCGAGCAGTTCTTC. It encodes CASSLGTSIEQFF.

The chain joins TRBV30 to TRBJ1-2; TRBD1 aligns across 8 bases. Germline V gene lookup returns CDR1 GTSNPN and CDR2 SVGIG (reference sequence). J lost 8 bases, V lost 4 bases, and 6 bases had no gene match. The CDR3 sequence is 12 residues long. CDR3 protein: CAWNPGTGGYTF. DNA for the CDR3: TGTGCCTGGAACCCAGGGACAGGAGGCTACACCTTC.

The chain uses TRBV5-4 and TRBJ2-2; 8 nucleotides match TRBD2. Per germline, CDR1 SGHNT and CDR2 YYREEE (reference sequence). CDR3 length: 17 residues. V shed 2 bases, J shed 3 bases, and the junction held 9 bases outside the gene matches. The CDR3 here is CASSFMAGGLDTGELFF. The DNA for the CDR3 is TGTGCCAGCAGCTTTATGGCGGGGGGCTTGGACACCGGGGAGCTGTTTTTT.

This rearrangement joins TRBV28 to TRBJ2-2; tentative D call: TRBD1 (5 bases). V was pared by 8 bases and J by 0 bases, with 10 bases between. Germline values: CDR1 MDHEN, CDR2 SYDVKM. The CDR3 totals 14 residues. Here the CDR3 reads CASCRVANTGELFF. The CDR3 nucleotides are TGTGCCAGCTGCAGGGTGGCGAACACCGGGGAGCTGTTTTTT.

The chain is built from TRBV5-1 and TRBJ2-7; D uncertain. This CDR3 spans 13 amino acids. V shed 3 bases and J shed 2 bases, with 9 bases lying between them. The germline CDR1 and CDR2 sequences are SGHRS and YFSETQ. CDR3 sequence: CASSSQMTYEQYF. CDR3 nucleotides: TGCGCCAGCAGCTCTCAGATGACCTACGAGCAGTACTTC. Variable domain in full (rest from reference TRBV5-1 and TRBJ2-7): KAGVTQTPRYLIKTRGQQVTLSCSPISGHRSVSWYQQTPGQGLQFLFEYFSETQRNKGNFPGRFSGRQFSNSRSEMNVSTLELGDSALYLCASSSQMTYEQYFGPGTRLTVT.

The rearrangement joins TRBV29-1 to TRBJ2-5; D perhaps matches TRBD1 (6 bases). CDR1 and CDR2 from the germline V gene are SQVTM and ANQGSEA. Trimming took 5 bases from V and 4 from J, leaving 8 bases between them. CDR3 length: 11 residues. CDR3 sequence: CSVNRAETQYF. In nucleotides, the CDR3 is TGCAGCGTTAACAGGGCAGAGACCCAGTACTTC.

J is TRBJ1-1 and V is TRBV28; 7 bases align to TRBD1. V gave up 3 bases and J gave up 10 bases; unmatched junction bases: 14. CDR3 size: 15 residues. The germline V gene has CDR1 MDHEN and CDR2 SYDVKM. The CDR3 loop reads CASSFEGAPVGTAFF. The CDR3 bases are TGTGCCAGCAGTTTTGAGGGGGCGCCGGTCGGGACAGCTTTCTTT.

This clone has a handful of counts. The rearrangement links TRBV9 to TRBJ2-7; 7 nucleotides match TRBD1. J lost 2 bases, V lost 0 bases, and 5 bases had no gene match. Germline loops: CDR1 SGDLS, CDR2 YYNGEE. This CDR3 spans 15 amino acids. As DNA, the CDR3 is TGTGCCAGCAGCGTAGGAGGGGGCGGTCCCTACGAGCAGTACTTC. Residues: CASSVGGGGPYEQYF.

The V gene is TRBV28, the J gene TRBJ1-5; the D gene is possibly TRBD1 (6 bases). From germline, CDR1 is MDHEN and CDR2 SYDVKM. The CDR3 spans 14 residues. V lost 3 bases and J 4 bases, leaving 10 bases between the germline ends. CDR3 coding DNA: TGTGCCAGCAGTTTTCAGGGGACAAATCAGCCCCAGCATTTT. Amino acid sequence: CASSFQGTNQPQHF.

V usage is TRBV4-2 and J usage is TRBJ2-7; D not resolved. The germline V gene encodes CDR1 LGHNA and CDR2 YNFKEQ. The CDR3 sequence is 13 residues long. Trimming pared 0 bases from V and 6 bases from J, leaving 9 bases between. CDR3 sequence (DNA): TGTGCCAGCAGCCAAGAGAGAGCCTCCGAGCAGTACTTC. Protein product: CASSQERASEQYF.

The V gene is TRBV15, the J gene TRBJ1-1; 7 bases are shared with TRBD1. The CDR3 has 14 amino acids. The V and J ends lost 1 base and 4 bases, in that order; junction bases with no gene match: 3. The V gene's germline CDR1 is LNHNV and CDR2 YYDKDF (reference sequence). The CDR3 sequence is CATSRGRGLTEAFF. The CDR3 DNA sequence: TGTGCCACCAGCAGAGGGAGGGGGCTCACTGAAGCTTTCTTT.

The chain uses TRBV5-1 and TRBJ1-1; a weak D match, TRBD1 (6 bases). This CDR3 region has 16 residues. Trimming removed 3 bases from V and 1 base from J, with 16 bases in between. Germline V gene data show CDR1 as SGHRS and CDR2 as YFSETQ. CDR3 coding DNA: TGCGCCAGCAGCTGGGGAGGGGGAGACGCGAACACTGAAGCTTTCTTT. It translates to CASSWGGGDANTEAFF. The entire variable domain, with the rest obtained from reference TRBV5-1 and TRBJ1-1, is as follows: KAGVTQTPRYLIKTRGQQVTLSCSPISGHRSVSWYQQTPGQGLQFLFEYFSETQRNKGNFPGRFSGRQFSNSRSEMNVSTLELGDSALYLCASSWGGGDANTEAFFGQGTRLTVV.

This rearrangement joins TRBV6-5 to TRBJ2-7; 10 nucleotides agree with TRBD2. The CDR3 contains 15 residues. With V trimmed by 4 bases and J by 2 bases, 5 bases remained unmatched. Germline V gene data show CDR1 as MNHEY and CDR2 as SVGAGI. The chain's CDR3 is CASSSRTSGTYEQYF. The CDR3 nucleotides are TGTGCCAGCAGTTCCAGGACTAGCGGTACCTACGAGCAGTACTTC.

The chain has TRBV28 and TRBJ1-1, with TRBD1 identical over 7 bases. In germline, CDR1 is MDHEN, CDR2 SYDVKM. This CDR3 comprises 12 residues. The CDR3 coding sequence is TGTGAAGCGACAGGGATGAACACTGAAGCTTTCTTT. This translates into CEATGMNTEAFF.

This chain connects TRBV7-6 to TRBJ1-5; tentative D call: TRBD1 (5 bases). V lost 1 base and J lost 5, with 9 bases in between. The germline V gene encodes CDR1 SGHVS and CDR2 FNYEAQ. The CDR3 runs 14 residues. The CDR3 bases are TGTGCCAGCAGCTTAGGGGGCCCTCATCAGCCCCAGCATTTT. Translation: CASSLGGPHQPQHF.

The gene calls are TRBV28 and TRBJ2-1, with D unclear. V was shortened by 7 bases and J by 9 bases, with 10 bases between the two germline ends. Germline CDR1 reads MDHEN; CDR2 reads SYDVKM. This CDR3 has 11 residues. Here the CDR3 reads CASTLLGEQFF. The CDR3 coding sequence is TGTGCCAGCACCCTGCTAGGTGAGCAGTTCTTC.

V usage is TRBV4-1 and J usage is TRBJ2-1, with D uncertain. Trimming removed 0 bases at V and 7 bases at J, with 16 bases between. In germline, CDR1 is MGHRA, CDR2 YSYEKL. This CDR3 has 16 amino acids. As DNA, the CDR3 is TGCGCCAGCAGCCAAGATAGCCTTCTGCTTACGAATGAGCAGTTCTTC. This translates into CASSQDSLLLTNEQFF.

There are a few counts of this clone. The chain joins TRBV5-6 to TRBJ2-5; 10 nucleotides line up with TRBD1. The CDR3 spans 14 residues. Germline-derived CDR1 and CDR2 are SGHDT and YYEEEE. Germline trimming cut 7 bases from V and 5 bases from J; bases unmatched to any gene: 8. In nucleotides, the CDR3 is TGTGCCAGCCACAGACAGGGGGCGGGGGAGACCCAGTACTTC. This gives the protein CASHRQGAGETQYF. The variable domain in full, with the rest retrieved from reference TRBV5-6 and TRBJ2-5, is DAGVTQSPTHLIKTRGQQVTLRCSPKSGHDTVSWYQQALGQGPQFIFQYYEEEERQRGNFPDRFSGHQFPNYSSELNVNALLLGDSALYLCASHRQGAGETQYFGPGTRLLVL.

The rearrangement joins TRBV14 to TRBJ1-1, with D tentatively TRBD1 (5 bases). The CDR3 covers 13 residues. CDR1 and CDR2 from the germline V gene are SGHDN and FVKESK. V lost 6 bases and J lost 3, with 11 bases in between. CDR3 residues: CASSAGLDTEAFF. The CDR3 nucleotides read TGTGCCAGCAGTGCGGGACTAGACACTGAAGCTTTCTTT. The full variable domain, rest sourced from reference TRBV14 and TRBJ1-1, is EAGVTQFPSHSVIEKGQTVTLRCDPISGHDNLYWYRRVMGKEIKFLLHFVKESKQDESGMPNNRFLAERTGGTYSTLKVQPAELEDSGVYFCASSAGLDTEAFFGQGTRLTVV.

The chain recombines TRBV30 with TRBJ1-2; possible D gene TRBD1, 6 bases. The germline gives CDR1 GTSNPN, CDR2 SVGIG (reference sequence). This CDR3 has 14 amino acids. V was shortened by 4 bases and J by 0 bases, with 12 bases between the two germline ends. The CDR3 here is CAWNQGLANYGYTF. For the CDR3, the DNA is TGTGCCTGGAACCAGGGGCTAGCTAACTATGGCTACACCTTC.

V is TRBV5-6 and J is TRBJ2-7, with D possibly matching TRBD1 (6 bases). Per the germline V gene, CDR1 is SGHDT and CDR2 is YYEEEE. The CDR3 sequence is 14 residues long. Trimming removed 7 bases at V and 3 bases at J, with 17 bases between. This chain's CDR3 is CASRPAGADYEQYF. CDR3 DNA sequence: TGTGCCAGCCGGCCGGCAGGGGCCGACTACGAGCAGTACTTC.

J is TRBJ2-5 and V is TRBV11-1; D is undetermined. The CDR3 consists of 14 residues. Germline V gives CDR1 SGHAT, CDR2 FQDESV (reference sequence). V lost 5 bases and J 5 bases, leaving 15 bases between the germline ends. CDR3 DNA sequence: TGTGCCAGCAGCCCCCAAGAGGCCGCCGAGACCCAGTACTTC. This sequence encodes CASSPQEAAETQYF.

CDR3 loop: CASEPTGSTNEKLFF. Here the CDR3 DNA reads TGTGCCAGCGAACCAACAGGGTCAACTAATGAAAAACTGTTTTTT. This chain uses TRBV28 with TRBJ1-4, with D perhaps matching TRBD1 (6 bases). V was shortened by 8 bases and J by 0 bases, with 13 bases between the two germline ends. Looked up from germline, CDR1 is MDHEN and CDR2 is SYDVKM. The CDR3 consists of 15 residues.

The chain recombines TRBV5-6 with TRBJ2-7, with D possibly matching TRBD2 (6 bases). This CDR3 is built from 14 residues. The V and J ends lost 0 bases and 6 bases respectively, with 13 bases between them. The germline CDR1 and CDR2 sequences are SGHDT and YYEEEE. The CDR3 region has the DNA TGTGCCAGCAGCTTGGCAGGGACTCAACTCGAGCAGTACTTC. It encodes CASSLAGTQLEQYF.

This clone showed up just once. The junction shows a germline mismatch at one end, possibly a read error. The rearrangement uses TRBV6-4 and TRBJ2-7, with TRBD2 as a possible D gene (6 bases). Germline-derived CDR1 and CDR2 are MRHNA and SNTAGT. The CDR3 is 12 amino acids. The DNA for the CDR3 is TGTGCCAGCAGTGACTTCGGACGGGCGGGGAACTTC. It is translated as CASSDFGRAGNF.

The chain is built from TRBV10-3 and TRBJ1-3; D is undetermined. V was clipped by 6 bases and J by 2 bases, with 17 bases between them. The CDR3 sequence is 16 residues long. In germline, CDR1 is ENHRY, CDR2 SYGVKD. CDR3 DNA: TGTGCCATCAGGCCAGCGACCGGCCCGACTGGAAACACCATATATTTT. It encodes CAIRPATGPTGNTIYF.